These 7 T cell receptor beta chains came from one sample sequenced in a study of fetal regulatory T cell absence and autoimmunity. Data came from immunoSEQ multiplex PCR; TCRdb stores just in-frame clones and leaves some out. This sample carries about 43,000 clones, just under 85% of them seen once, and the ten largest clones take about 0.41%. The sequenced material came from cord blood. The receptors come from a newborn boy with IPEX syndrome.

This clone was seen a few times. The chain's CDR3 is CASSLDSSYGYTF. The CDR3 DNA reads TGCGCCAGCAGCTTGGACTCTAGCTATGGCTACACCTTC. The J gene is TRBJ1-2, the V gene TRBV5-1; no clear D. Per the germline V gene, CDR1 is SGHRS and CDR2 is YFSETQ. The V end lost 0 bases, the J end lost 4 bases, and 7 bases lay between the germline ends. The CDR3 length is 13 residues.

This chain links TRBV11-2 with TRBJ2-7; possibly TRBD2 for D (6 bases). The CDR3 length is 13 residues. V lost 5 bases, J lost 4 bases, and 12 bases lay in between. Germline CDR1 and CDR2: SGHAT and FQNNGV. CDR3 amino acids: CASSPDYFYEQYF. The CDR3 nucleotides are TGTGCCAGCAGCCCGGACTACTTTTACGAGCAGTACTTC.

The chain couples TRBV2 to TRBJ1-3; tentatively, D is TRBD1 (5 bases). CDR1 SNHLY and CDR2 FYNNEI come from the germline V gene. V lost 2 bases and J lost 2, with 7 bases in between. The CDR3 is 14 residues long. CDR3 coding DNA: TGTGCCAGCAGTGAATGGGGGGCTGGAAACACCATATATTTT. The encoded protein is CASSEWGAGNTIYF.

The chain has TRBV30 and TRBJ2-3, with no clear D. Trimming pared 0 bases from V and 6 bases from J, leaving 10 bases between. The CDR3 runs to 13 residues. Germline assignment: CDR1 GTSNPN and CDR2 SVGIG (reference sequence). CDR3 residues: CAWSVMGSDTQYF. CDR3 in DNA: TGTGCCTGGAGTGTAATGGGTTCCGATACGCAGTATTTT.

The chain carries TRBV4-1 and TRBJ1-1, with TRBD1 matching over 7 bases. Germline CDR1 is MGHRA and CDR2 is YSYEKL. This CDR3 is built from 17 residues. With 2 bases clipped from V and 6 bases from J, the junction kept 15 bases outside the gene matches. The CDR3 DNA follows: TGCGCCAGCAGCCAACTAAGGGCGGTCAGGGGGATTTCTGAAGCTTTCTTT. Translating gives CASSQLRAVRGISEAFF.

The chain uses TRBV27 and TRBJ2-2, with D possibly being TRBD2 (5 bases). Trimming shortened V by 1 base and J by 4 bases, and 10 bases separated the two germline ends. Germline V CDR1 and CDR2: MNHEY, SMNVEV (reference sequence). The CDR3 loop spans 15 amino acids. The DNA of the CDR3 is TGTGCCAGCAGTTTATTAGGCGGGCTCACCGGGGAGCTGTTTTTT. This translates into CASSLLGGLTGELFF.

The rearrangement joins TRBV5-1 to TRBJ1-5; D is perhaps TRBD1 (6 bases). The CDR3 contains 13 residues. V gave up 3 bases and J gave up 2 bases, with 6 bases separating them. The germline gives CDR1 SGHRS, CDR2 YFSETQ. Written as DNA, the CDR3 is TGCGCCAGCAGCTACAGGGGCAATCAGCCCCAGCATTTT. This gives the protein CASSYRGNQPQHF.